The next 4 T cell receptor beta chains were all read from a single sample in a study of T cell clusters in autoimmune cytopenias (dated by TCRdb to between 2018 and 2021). For sequencing, an Illumina MiSeq was employed. TRB rearrangements were amplified by multiplex PCR using a touch-down protocol with TRB-A and TRB-B primer pools mixed in one tube. The reads, reprocessed by TCRdb, yield one row per CDR3 protein sequence and no DNA. The sample table on file contains a few thousand distinct CDR3 sequences. The biggest ten clones account for roughly a sixth of the sample. Each sample's TRB amplification started from roughly 270 ng of peripheral blood genomic DNA, which corresponds to approximately 37,500 genome equivalents. Sequenced sample: peripheral blood. The receptors here all came from a human donor with an autoimmune cytopenia, with autoimmune hepatitis or in good health (not recorded which).

This clonotype shows up as medium-sized by frequency. The V and J genes are TRBV19 and TRBJ2-1; TCRdb calls TRBD2, which cannot be checked without DNA. Germline V lookup: CDR1 LNHDA, CDR2 SQIVND (reference sequence). The CDR3 is 15 amino acids. CDR3 sequence: CASSISGSLGYEQFF. Full variable domain (remainder filled in from reference TRBV19 and TRBJ2-1): DGGITQSPKYLFRKEGQNVTLSCEQNLNHDAMYWYRQDPGQGLRLIYYSQIVNDFQKGDIAEGYSVSREKKESFPLTVTSAQKNPTAFYLCASSISGSLGYEQFFGPGTRLTVL.

The CDR3 loop is CASSQGSSGNTIYF. The chain carries TRBV14 and TRBJ1-3. CDR1 is SGHDN, CDR2 FVKESK, per germline. This CDR3 has 14 residues.

This clonotype is classed as medium-sized (0.01 to 0.1%) by frequency. V usage is TRBV5-1 and J usage is TRBJ1-2; TCRdb names TRBD1, which stays unverified in the absence of DNA. The CDR3 has 16 residues. Per the germline V gene, CDR1 is SGHRS and CDR2 is YFSETQ. The CDR3 sequence: CASSVGTELTGSRYTF. The variable domain in full, with the rest retrieved from reference TRBV5-1 and TRBJ1-2, is KAGVTQTPRYLIKTRGQQVTLSCSPISGHRSVSWYQQTPGQGLQFLFEYFSETQRNKGNFPGRFSGRQFSNSRSEMNVSTLELGDSALYLCASSVGTELTGSRYTFGSGTRLTVV.

This clonotype is deemed medium-sized by its frequency. This rearrangement joins TRBV6-1 to TRBJ1-6; TCRdb names TRBD1, which stays unverified in the absence of DNA. CDR1 is MNHNS, CDR2 SASEGT, per germline. CDR3 length: 18 residues. The chain's CDR3 is CASSEAVRGSSYNSPLHF.